This TCR beta chain emerged from a study of blood T cells in healthy people across ages. No fewer than 6 million PBMCs went into each sample. PCR was performed a second time for roughly 6 to 12 cycles using a sample-barcoded 5' primer and a J-beta primer mix. TCRdb itself ran the 5' RACE reads through MiXCR, one entry per CDR3 protein. In the table there are around 710,000 distinct CDR3 sequences, roughly two fifths of which are singletons. This receptor was taken from an older woman in good health. Sequenced input: blood.

The CDR3 sequence: CASSVERENTQYF. CDR3 coding DNA: TGTGCCAGCAGCGTCGAGCGGGAGAATACGCAGTATTTT. This chain connects TRBV9 to TRBJ2-3, with TRBD2 matching 8 bases. Trimming at V came to 2 bases and at J to 7 bases, leaving 3 bases not matched to a gene. This CDR3 spans 13 amino acids. Germline V gene sequence: CDR1 SGDLS, CDR2 YYNGEE.